A selection of T cell receptor beta chains follows, all from one sample in a study of blood T cell repertoires in COVID-19. Assay: immunoSEQ multiplex PCR; the TCRdb copy retains only in-frame clones and omits some. The sample lists about 300,000 clones, about 89% occurring once. The material sequenced was peripheral blood. The receptors originated from a middle-aged man with acute or convalescent COVID-19. CDR3s include the opening cysteine and the closing phenylalanine or tryptophan. The D gene is left open where the match is weak. Expanded clones get a size class; other rows say once, few or many, or leave the size out.

abundance | j_gene | d_gene | v_gene | len | CDR3aa | CDR3nt
. | TRBJ2-7 | TRBD2 | TRBV6-2/TRBV6-3 | 17 | CASSYRGGAGPGGEQYF | TGTGCCAGCAGTTACCGGGGGGGTGCAGGCCCCGGCGGCGAGCAGTACTTC
. | TRBJ2-3 | . | TRBV5-6 | 15 | CASSDLTGLTDTQYF | TGTGCCAGCAGTGATTTGACAGGACTCACAGATACGCAGTATTTT
. | TRBJ1-5 | . | TRBV12-5 | 13 | CASALTLRQPQHF | TGTGCTAGTGCTCTGACCCTCAGGCAGCCCCAGCATTTT
. | TRBJ2-4 | . | TRBV6-5 | 15 | CASIYRGLLGYIQYF | TGTGCCAGCATCTACCGGGGACTGCTGGGGTACATTCAGTACTTC
once | TRBJ2-1 | . | TRBV11-2 | 16 | CATHTLRARSYNEQFF | TGTGCCACCCACACCCTCAGGGCCCGCTCCTACAATGAGCAGTTCTTC
. | TRBJ1-3 | . | TRBV12-3/TRBV12-4 | 13 | CASSLGAFSWGHF | TGTGCCAGCAGCCTTGGGGCTTTTAGTTGGGGGCATTTT
. | TRBJ1-1 | . | TRBV7-2 | 13 | CASSLDRNTEAFF | TGTGCCAGCAGCTTAGACAGGAACACTGAAGCTTTCTTT
. | TRBJ2-1 | . | TRBV24-1 | 16 | CATSDEGARGVDEQFF | TGTGCCACCAGTGATGAAGGGGCGCGGGGAGTCGATGAGCAGTTCTTC
. | TRBJ2-7 | TRBD1 | TRBV6-1 | 17 | CASSATPGQGSLYEQYF | TGTGCCAGCAGTGCGACTCCTGGACAGGGGTCCCTCTACGAGCAGTACTTC
once | TRBJ1-1 | TRBD1 | TRBV11-2 | 14 | CASPLGTGNTEAFF | TGTGCCAGCCCCCTTGGGACAGGGAACACTGAAGCTTTCTTT
. | TRBJ1-6 | . | TRBV7-3 | 15 | CASSATGGAGSPLHF | TGTGCCAGCAGCGCTACGGGTGGAGCTGGTTCACCCCTCCACTTT
. | TRBJ1-2 | TRBD1 | TRBV5-1 | 14 | CASSFGDREDGYTF | TGCGCCAGCAGCTTCGGGGACAGGGAGGACGGCTACACCTTC
once | TRBJ1-6 | TRBD1 | TRBV5-1 | 14 | CASSSTGGNSPLHF | TGCGCCAGCAGCTCTACAGGGGGCAATTCACCCCTCCACTTT
. | TRBJ2-1 | . | TRBV11-3 | 14 | CASSSDLSGNEQFF | TGTGCCAGCAGCTCGGATCTGTCGGGGAATGAGCAGTTCTTC
. | TRBJ1-2 | . | TRBV30 | 12 | CAWTTAGVGYTF | TGTGCCTGGACAACGGCTGGAGTGGGCTACACCTTC
few | TRBJ1-6 | . | TRBV3-1/TRBV3-2 | 16 | CASSHFGGGSNSPLHF | TGTGCCAGCAGCCATTTTGGGGGGGGAAGTAATTCACCCCTCCACTTT
once | TRBJ2-1 | . | TRBV5-1 | 16 | CASSLGGRLAYNEQFF | TGCGCCAGCAGCTTGGGGGGCCGACTAGCCTACAATGAGCAGTTCTTC
once | TRBJ2-7 | TRBD1 | TRBV12-5 | 17 | CASGLLQTGRKTYEQYF | TGTGCTAGTGGTTTACTACAGACAGGGCGTAAAACCTACGAGCAGTACTTC
once | TRBJ1-2 | TRBD1 | TRBV3-1/TRBV3-2 | 14 | CASSPLGQNYGYTF | TGTGCCAGCAGCCCTTTGGGACAGAATTATGGCTACACCTTC
. | TRBJ1-1 | TRBD1 | TRBV10-3 | 16 | CAISEPWGTGRAEAFF | TGTGCCATCAGTGAGCCCTGGGGGACAGGGCGGGCGGAGGCTTTCTTT
. | TRBJ1-6 | . | TRBV12-3/TRBV12-4 | 13 | CASSPRENSPLHF | TGTGCCAGCAGCCCACGGGAGAATTCACCCCTCCACTTT
. | TRBJ1-5 | . | TRBV3-1/TRBV3-2 | 14 | CASSLSGDNQPQHF | TGTGCCAGCAGCCTTTCAGGGGACAACCAGCCCCAGCATTTT
. | TRBJ2-2 | TRBD1 | TRBV29-1 | 11 | CSAQGAGELFF | TGCAGCGCGCAGGGGGCCGGGGAGCTGTTTTTT